A selection of T cell receptor beta chains follows, all from one sample in a study of blood T cell repertoires in COVID-19. Repertoires were generated with immunoSEQ multiplex PCR, while TCRdb's copy carries only in-frame clones and drops some. The data show around 56,000 clones, around four fifths seen once. Source material: peripheral blood. Every receptor here comes from a woman in her seventies with acute or convalescent COVID-19. The CDR3 runs from the conserved cysteine through the conserved F or W. D genes are given only for firm matches. A row's size may be missing; if present it is once, few, many or a size class.

v_gene: TRBV6-5; j_gene: TRBJ1-3; abundance: .; d_gene: TRBD1; CDR3nt: TGTGCCAGCGCTCCGGGACAGGGGGCCGGAAACACCATATATTTT; CDR3aa: CASAPGQGAGNTIYF
v_gene: TRBV10-3; j_gene: TRBJ1-2; abundance: .; d_gene: TRBD1; CDR3nt: TGTGCCACCCCGGGGACAGGGGGCTCGAACTATGGCTACACCTTC; CDR3aa: CATPGTGGSNYGYTF
v_gene: TRBV5-1; j_gene: TRBJ1-2; abundance: .; d_gene: TRBD1; CDR3nt: TGCGCCAGCAGCGGGGGACAGGTAACCGAACGTAATGGCTACACCTTC; CDR3aa: CASSGGQVTERNGYTF
v_gene: TRBV2; j_gene: TRBJ2-5; abundance: once; d_gene: TRBD2; CDR3nt: TGTGCCACCAGACGGGAGGGGGTAGGGGAGACCCAGTACTTC; CDR3aa: CATRREGVGETQYF
v_gene: TRBV6-5; j_gene: TRBJ1-2; abundance: few; d_gene: TRBD1; CDR3nt: TGTGCCAGCAGCCCCCGAACAGGGGCCGATGGCTACACCTTC; CDR3aa: CASSPRTGADGYTF
v_gene: TRBV5-8; j_gene: TRBJ1-5; abundance: .; d_gene: .; CDR3nt: TGTGCCAGCAGCTTGATAAGAGGGATTAGCAATCAGCCCCAGCATTTT; CDR3aa: CASSLIRGISNQPQHF
v_gene: TRBV30; j_gene: TRBJ2-1; abundance: .; d_gene: TRBD2; CDR3nt: TGTGCCTGGAGCCGCCCCCGAGAAGCGGGGGGGCTTACATACAATGAGCAGTTCTTC; CDR3aa: CAWSRPREAGGLTYNEQFF
v_gene: TRBV19; j_gene: TRBJ1-5; abundance: few; d_gene: .; CDR3nt: TGTGCCAGTAGTCCCTACAATCAGCCCCAGCATTTT; CDR3aa: CASSPYNQPQHF
v_gene: TRBV18; j_gene: TRBJ1-1; abundance: few; d_gene: .; CDR3nt: TGTGCCAGCTCAGAAGGACGGGAAAAAGCTTTCTTT; CDR3aa: CASSEGREKAFF
v_gene: TRBV5-4; j_gene: TRBJ1-6; abundance: .; d_gene: .; CDR3nt: TGTGCCAGCAGCTTGGTTCAGGCTGGTTCACCCCTCCACTTT; CDR3aa: CASSLVQAGSPLHF
v_gene: TRBV27; j_gene: TRBJ2-1; abundance: .; d_gene: TRBD1; CDR3nt: TGTGCCAGCTCCCCCGCAGGGGGCCGAAATGAGCAGTTCTTC; CDR3aa: CASSPAGGRNEQFF
v_gene: TRBV24-1; j_gene: TRBJ1-5; abundance: .; d_gene: TRBD1; CDR3nt: TGTGCCACCTCCCGGGGGGGACCTACAGGGGTTTATAGCAATCAGCCCCAGCATTTT; CDR3aa: CATSRGGPTGVYSNQPQHF
v_gene: TRBV7-6; j_gene: TRBJ2-5; abundance: .; d_gene: TRBD1; CDR3nt: TGTGCCAGCAGCTTAGGGGTACAGGGGGCGGGGGAGACCCAGTACTTC; CDR3aa: CASSLGVQGAGETQYF
v_gene: TRBV5-1; j_gene: TRBJ2-2; abundance: .; d_gene: TRBD2; CDR3nt: TGCGCCAGCAGCTTACTTACGGGAGGAACCGGGGAGCTGTTTTTT; CDR3aa: CASSLLTGGTGELFF
v_gene: TRBV18; j_gene: TRBJ2-7; abundance: few; d_gene: .; CDR3nt: TGTGCCAGCTCCCCCGAGGCAGTTCTCACCTACGAGCAGTACTTC; CDR3aa: CASSPEAVLTYEQYF
v_gene: TRBV10-3; j_gene: TRBJ1-2; abundance: once; d_gene: .; CDR3nt: TGTGCCATCAGTGAGTCTGGGGGGGCAGAAGGCTACACCTTC; CDR3aa: CAISESGGAEGYTF
v_gene: TRBV19; j_gene: TRBJ1-3; abundance: .; d_gene: .; CDR3nt: TGTGCCAGTAGTCCCCGGGTCCTCTCTGGAAACACCATATATTTT; CDR3aa: CASSPRVLSGNTIYF
v_gene: TRBV7-8; j_gene: TRBJ1-2; abundance: .; d_gene: .; CDR3nt: TGTGCCAGCAGCTTAGTCCCTGATCTGCGGTATGGCTACACCTTC; CDR3aa: CASSLVPDLRYGYTF
v_gene: TRBV9; j_gene: TRBJ1-1; abundance: .; d_gene: .; CDR3nt: TGTGCCAGCAGCCCCCGGCGGGAGTCGAACACTGAAGCTTTCTTT; CDR3aa: CASSPRRESNTEAFF
v_gene: TRBV11-1; j_gene: TRBJ2-3; abundance: once; d_gene: .; CDR3nt: TGTGCCAGCAGCTTCGGGACTAGCACAGATACGCAGTATTTT; CDR3aa: CASSFGTSTDTQYF
v_gene: TRBV7-9; j_gene: TRBJ1-6; abundance: once; d_gene: .; CDR3nt: TGTGCCAGCAGCCAACTCTTTGGAAGAGCCGGGTCCTATAATTCACCCCTCCACTTT; CDR3aa: CASSQLFGRAGSYNSPLHF
v_gene: TRBV10-1; j_gene: TRBJ2-3; abundance: .; d_gene: .; CDR3nt: TGCGCCAGCAGTGATGGGCCTGACCGAACGCAGTATTTT; CDR3aa: CASSDGPDRTQYF
v_gene: TRBV27; j_gene: TRBJ1-1; abundance: few; d_gene: TRBD1; CDR3nt: TGTGCCAGCAGTCTATCGGGGCTGGACAGGGGTTCTGAAGCTTTCTTT; CDR3aa: CASSLSGLDRGSEAFF
v_gene: TRBV6-5; j_gene: TRBJ1-4; abundance: .; d_gene: .; CDR3nt: TGTGCCAGCAGCCTGACAGGAGCCAATGAAAAACTGTTTTTT; CDR3aa: CASSLTGANEKLFF
v_gene: TRBV6-1; j_gene: TRBJ2-1; abundance: .; d_gene: TRBD1; CDR3nt: TGTGCCAGCAGTGAACGGGGGACAGGGGTCATAAGCTCCTACAATGAGCAGTTCTTC; CDR3aa: CASSERGTGVISSYNEQFF
v_gene: TRBV4-2; j_gene: TRBJ1-2; abundance: .; d_gene: .; CDR3nt: TGTGCCAGCAGCCAAGATCTAGGCAGGGACTATGGCTACACCTTC; CDR3aa: CASSQDLGRDYGYTF
v_gene: TRBV18; j_gene: TRBJ2-5; abundance: .; d_gene: .; CDR3nt: TGTGCCAGCTCACCACAAGTCCTCGGGGAGACCCAGTACTTC; CDR3aa: CASSPQVLGETQYF
v_gene: TRBV5-1; j_gene: TRBJ1-4; abundance: .; d_gene: .; CDR3nt: TGCGCCAGCAGTCCATCCCGGGAAGCTAATGAAAAACTGTTTTTT; CDR3aa: CASSPSREANEKLFF
v_gene: TRBV13; j_gene: TRBJ2-3; abundance: .; d_gene: TRBD2; CDR3nt: TGTGCCAGCAGTCGCGGACTAGCGGGGAGGACCGTCGCAGATACGCAGTATTTT; CDR3aa: CASSRGLAGRTVADTQYF
v_gene: TRBV5-4; j_gene: TRBJ2-5; abundance: .; d_gene: TRBD1; CDR3nt: TGTGCCAGCAGCTTTGACAGGGGGAGGGAGACCCAGTACTTC; CDR3aa: CASSFDRGRETQYF
v_gene: TRBV6-5; j_gene: TRBJ1-2; abundance: .; d_gene: TRBD1; CDR3nt: TGTGCCAGCAATCGACAGGGGGCTAATGGCTACACCTTC; CDR3aa: CASNRQGANGYTF
v_gene: TRBV10-3; j_gene: TRBJ1-2; abundance: .; d_gene: TRBD1; CDR3nt: TGTGCCATCAGTGCGGACAGGGGGACCTATGGCTACACCTTC; CDR3aa: CAISADRGTYGYTF
v_gene: TRBV30; j_gene: TRBJ1-1; abundance: .; d_gene: .; CDR3nt: TGTGCCTGGAGGCGCTCGGGGAACACTGAAGCTTTCTTT; CDR3aa: CAWRRSGNTEAFF
v_gene: TRBV15; j_gene: TRBJ2-7; abundance: .; d_gene: .; CDR3nt: TGTGCCACCAGCAGAGATCGCGGCTACGAGCAGTACTTC; CDR3aa: CATSRDRGYEQYF
v_gene: TRBV29-1; j_gene: TRBJ1-2; abundance: .; d_gene: TRBD1; CDR3nt: TGCAGCGTTTGGACAGGGCTCGGCTCCTATGGCTACACCTTC; CDR3aa: CSVWTGLGSYGYTF
v_gene: TRBV7-8; j_gene: TRBJ1-1; abundance: few; d_gene: .; CDR3nt: TGTGCCAGCAGCTTAGCGTTCGGGGGGCAAGCTTTCTTT; CDR3aa: CASSLAFGGQAFF
v_gene: TRBV5-1; j_gene: TRBJ1-3; abundance: .; d_gene: .; CDR3nt: TGCGCCAGCAGCTCTTCAGGGCTTTTCTCTGGAAACACCATATATTTT; CDR3aa: CASSSSGLFSGNTIYF
v_gene: TRBV30; j_gene: TRBJ2-7; abundance: .; d_gene: .; CDR3nt: TGTGCCTGGAGTGTGAGCGATCTACGAGCCGGGCAGTACTTC; CDR3aa: CAWSVSDLRAGQYF
v_gene: TRBV20-1; j_gene: TRBJ1-5; abundance: .; d_gene: .; CDR3nt: TGCAGTGCTGGTGACAGGTCAACCTTCAATCAGCCCCAGCATTTT; CDR3aa: CSAGDRSTFNQPQHF
v_gene: TRBV13; j_gene: TRBJ2-1; abundance: .; d_gene: .; CDR3nt: TGTGCCAGCAGCTCCTCACAGGGAAGTGATGAGCAGTTCTTC; CDR3aa: CASSSSQGSDEQFF
v_gene: TRBV9; j_gene: TRBJ2-1; abundance: .; d_gene: TRBD1; CDR3nt: TGTGCCAGCAGCGTAGGGACAGGGTTGGATGAGCAGTTCTTC; CDR3aa: CASSVGTGLDEQFF
v_gene: TRBV2; j_gene: TRBJ1-6; abundance: few; d_gene: .; CDR3nt: TGTGCCAGCAGTGGACAGGCAGATAATTCACCCCTCCACTTT; CDR3aa: CASSGQADNSPLHF
v_gene: TRBV7-9; j_gene: TRBJ2-1; abundance: .; d_gene: .; CDR3nt: TGTGCCAGCAGCTCGGGTAGCGGTTCTTACAATGAGCAGTTCTTC; CDR3aa: CASSSGSGSYNEQFF
v_gene: TRBV19; j_gene: TRBJ1-2; abundance: .; d_gene: .; CDR3nt: TGTGCCAGTAGTACACAACCCCAGGGTTTCGGCTACACCTTC; CDR3aa: CASSTQPQGFGYTF
v_gene: TRBV2; j_gene: TRBJ2-5; abundance: few; d_gene: .; CDR3nt: TGTGCCAGCAGGTCGGACTTTGGTAGGATGGAGACCCAGTACTTC; CDR3aa: CASRSDFGRMETQYF